This TCR beta chain comes out of a study of shared clonotypes between healthy human individuals. Findings of the study overall: Naive subsets, compared against memory subsets, generally had larger estimated richness values.

The assay ran at deep level. In the authors' methods: As immunoSEQ supplied junction-only sequences (without quality scores), filtering differed. The table came from immunoSEQ multiplex PCR; TCRdb's copy has only in-frame clones and leaves some out. V and J calls plus clone size are reproduced from that table; the DNA served to infer D and trimming. This sample has a few million clones, with more than 80% found just once. In the case of this clone: Its antigen remains unidentified.

The CDR3 has 13 amino acids. Trimming left V 5 bases short and J 4 bases short, with 9 bases between. The V gene's germline CDR1 is SGHNT and CDR2 YYREEE (reference sequence). Negatively enriched CD4+ T cells were divided by CD45RA into naive and memory. The sequence derives from a young man in good health. Some clones in this sample may be carry-over from other donors' samples. The source material was naive CD4+ T cells from PBMCs. Stated subset: CD45RA+ positively selected. The genes are TRBV5-4 and TRBJ2-2; D unclear. Here the CDR3 reads CASSSDPTGELFF. DNA of the CDR3: TGTGCCAGCAGTTCGGACCCCACCGGGGAGCTGTTTTTT. The full variable domain, rest sourced from reference TRBV5-4 and TRBJ2-2, is ETGVTQSPTHLIKTRGQQVTLRCSSQSGHNTVSWYQQALGQGPQFIFQYYREEENGRGNFPPRFSGLQFPNYSSELNVNALELDDSALYLCASSSDPTGELFFGEGSRLTVL.